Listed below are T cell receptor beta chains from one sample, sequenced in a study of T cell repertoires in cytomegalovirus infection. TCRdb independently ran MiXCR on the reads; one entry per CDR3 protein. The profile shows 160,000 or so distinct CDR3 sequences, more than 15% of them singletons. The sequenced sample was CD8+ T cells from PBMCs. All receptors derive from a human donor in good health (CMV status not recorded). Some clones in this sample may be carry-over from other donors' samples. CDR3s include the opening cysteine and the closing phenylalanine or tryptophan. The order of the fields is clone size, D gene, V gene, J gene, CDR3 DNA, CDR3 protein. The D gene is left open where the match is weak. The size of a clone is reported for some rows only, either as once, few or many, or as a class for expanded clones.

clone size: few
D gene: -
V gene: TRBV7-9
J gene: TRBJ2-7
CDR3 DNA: TGTGCCAGCAGCCCCTCTCCCGAGCAGTACTTC
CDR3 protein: CASSPSPEQYF

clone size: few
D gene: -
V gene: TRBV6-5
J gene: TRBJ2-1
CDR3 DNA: TGTGCCAGCAGTTACTCGAGAGGCCCTGAGCAGTTCTTC
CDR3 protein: CASSYSRGPEQFF

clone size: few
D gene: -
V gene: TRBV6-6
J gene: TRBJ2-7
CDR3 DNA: TGTGCCAGCAGTTACCGAGGGCTCATAAGCGAGCAGTACTTC
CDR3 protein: CASSYRGLISEQYF

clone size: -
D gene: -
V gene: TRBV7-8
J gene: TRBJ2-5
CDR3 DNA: TGTGCCAGCGGCCAGGGGGGCCAAGAGACCCAGTACTTC
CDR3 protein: CASGQGGQETQYF

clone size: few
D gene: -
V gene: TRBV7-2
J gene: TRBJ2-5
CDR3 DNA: TGTGCCAGCAGCTTAGGGACGGCTGAGTACTTC
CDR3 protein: CASSLGTAEYF

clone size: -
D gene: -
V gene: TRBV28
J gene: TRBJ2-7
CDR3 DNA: TGTGCCAGCAGTATGAAGGACCGTTACGAGCAGTACTTC
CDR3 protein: CASSMKDRYEQYF

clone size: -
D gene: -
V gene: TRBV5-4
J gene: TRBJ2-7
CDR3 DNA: TGTGCCAGCAGCTTGGAGGGTGGGGCGAGCTCCTACGAGCAGTACTTC
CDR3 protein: CASSLEGGASSYEQYF

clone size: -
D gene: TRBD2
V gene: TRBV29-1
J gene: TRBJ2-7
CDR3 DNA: TGCAGCGTTGAAGGGGAAAGGGGAGGGCTAGTCTACGAGCAGTACTTC
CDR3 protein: CSVEGERGGLVYEQYF

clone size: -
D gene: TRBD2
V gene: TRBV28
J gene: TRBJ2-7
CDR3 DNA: TGTGCCAGCAGTCGAATGGGACTAGCGGGACCCTACGAGCAGTACTTC
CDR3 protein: CASSRMGLAGPYEQYF

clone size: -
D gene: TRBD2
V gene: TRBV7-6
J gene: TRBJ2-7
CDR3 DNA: TGTGCCAGCAGCCCTAGGGTCGGACTAGCGGGAACCTACGAGCAGTACTTC
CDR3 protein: CASSPRVGLAGTYEQYF

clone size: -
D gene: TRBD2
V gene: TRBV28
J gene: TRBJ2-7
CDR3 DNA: TGTGCCAGCAGTTTTCCTAGCGGGGGGCATAGCTCCTACGAGCAGTACTTC
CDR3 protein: CASSFPSGGHSSYEQYF

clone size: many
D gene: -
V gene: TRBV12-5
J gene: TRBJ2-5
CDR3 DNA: TGTGCTAGTGGTTCGGGAGAGACCCAGTACTTC
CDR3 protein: CASGSGETQYF

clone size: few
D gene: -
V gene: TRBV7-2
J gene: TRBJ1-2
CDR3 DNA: TGTGCCAGCAGCTCTTTACGGACAGACTATGGCTACACCTTC
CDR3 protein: CASSSLRTDYGYTF

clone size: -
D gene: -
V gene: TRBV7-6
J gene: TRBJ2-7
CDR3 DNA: TGTGCCAGCAGCTTAGGGGCGGGACCGCCCTACGAGCAGTACTTC
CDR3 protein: CASSLGAGPPYEQYF

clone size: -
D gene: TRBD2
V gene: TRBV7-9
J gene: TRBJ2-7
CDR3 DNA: TGTGCCAGCAGCCCCCCCGGAGTAGCGGGAGGCCGCTACGAGCAGTACTTC
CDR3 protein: CASSPPGVAGGRYEQYF

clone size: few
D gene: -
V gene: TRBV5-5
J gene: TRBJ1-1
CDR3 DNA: TGTGCCAGCAGCTTAGATATGCCTAGATCAGACACTGAAGCTTTCTTT
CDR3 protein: CASSLDMPRSDTEAFF

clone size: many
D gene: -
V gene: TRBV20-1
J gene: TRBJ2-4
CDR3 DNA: TGCAGTGCTAGAGTTTCCGGTGGGTCCAAAAACATTCAGTACTTC
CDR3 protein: CSARVSGGSKNIQYF

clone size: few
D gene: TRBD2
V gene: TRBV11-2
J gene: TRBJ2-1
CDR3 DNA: TGTGCCAGCTTCTCCTCGTATTTTAGCGGGATCTACAATGAGCAGTTCTTC
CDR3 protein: CASFSSYFSGIYNEQFF

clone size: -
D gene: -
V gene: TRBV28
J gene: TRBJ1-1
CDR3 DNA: TGTGCCAGCAGTTTAACGCTGGAGAATGAAGCTTTCTTT
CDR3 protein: CASSLTLENEAFF

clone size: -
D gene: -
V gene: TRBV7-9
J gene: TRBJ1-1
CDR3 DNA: TGTGCCAGCAGCTCGGCGGCAGGACCCTTTCTCACTGAAGCTTTCTTT
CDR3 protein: CASSSAAGPFLTEAFF

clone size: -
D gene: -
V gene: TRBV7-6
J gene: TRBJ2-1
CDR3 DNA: TGTGCCAGCAGCGAAGGCAGGGTAATCAATGAGCAGTTCTTC
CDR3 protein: CASSEGRVINEQFF

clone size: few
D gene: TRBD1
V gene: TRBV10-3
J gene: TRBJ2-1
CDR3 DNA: TGTGCCATCCTAGACCGGACAGGGGCCAATGAGCAGTTCTTC
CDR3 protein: CAILDRTGANEQFF

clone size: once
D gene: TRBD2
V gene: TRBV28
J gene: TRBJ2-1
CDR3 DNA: TGTGCCAGCAGTTTGTTTCCTAGCGGCGGAGACTACAATGAGCAGTTCTTC
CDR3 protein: CASSLFPSGGDYNEQFF

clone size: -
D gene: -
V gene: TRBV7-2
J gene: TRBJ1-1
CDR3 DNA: TGTGCCAGCAGCTTAATAACATCTTTCTACACTGAAGCTTTCTTT
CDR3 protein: CASSLITSFYTEAFF

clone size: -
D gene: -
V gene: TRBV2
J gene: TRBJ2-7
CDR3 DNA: TGTGCCAGCAGGGGGGACATCTACGAGCAGTACTTC
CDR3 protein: CASRGDIYEQYF

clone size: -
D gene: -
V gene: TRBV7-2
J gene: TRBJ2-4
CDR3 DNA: TGTGCCAGCAGCGATTACCGGGGTGAGGGGGGTCTAGCCAAAAACATTCAGTACTTC
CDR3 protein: CASSDYRGEGGLAKNIQYF

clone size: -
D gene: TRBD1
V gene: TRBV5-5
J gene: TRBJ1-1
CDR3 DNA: TGTGCCAGCAGCTCTTTGACAGGGGAGAACACTGAAGCTTTCTTT
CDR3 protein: CASSSLTGENTEAFF

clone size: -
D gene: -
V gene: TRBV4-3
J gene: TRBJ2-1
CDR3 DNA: TGCGCCAGCAGCCAGTATGTAGCTATATACAATGAGCAGTTCTTC
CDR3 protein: CASSQYVAIYNEQFF